Listed here are 18 T cell receptor beta chains from one sample, sequenced in a study of T cell responses to AZD1222 COVID-19 vaccine. The data were produced by immunoSEQ multiplex PCR, yet TCRdb's version contains in-frame clones alone and is incomplete. In the table there are some 120,000 clones, around 87% of which are singletons. Specimen: peripheral blood, collected on day 0 of AZD1222 vaccination. These receptors were collected from an adult in good health.

This clone was seen a few times. V usage is TRBV19 and J usage is TRBJ2-6; no reliable D call. CDR3 size: 13 residues. V lost 1 base and J 2 bases, leaving 0 bases between the germline ends. CDR1 LNHDA and CDR2 SQIVND come from the germline V gene (reference sequence). The CDR3 nucleotides read TGTGCCAGTAGTATAGCTGGGGCCAACGTCCTGACTTTC. It specifies CASSIAGANVLTF. The entire variable domain, with the rest obtained from reference TRBV19 and TRBJ2-6, is as follows: DGGITQSPKYLFRKEGQNVTLSCEQNLNHDAMYWYRQDPGQGLRLIYYSQIVNDFQKGDIAEGYSVSREKKESFPLTVTSAQKNPTAFYLCASSIAGANVLTFGAGSRLTVL.

The genes are TRBV12-5 and TRBJ1-5; D gene unclear. The CDR3 length is 13 residues. CDR1 LGHNT and CDR2 FRNRAP come from the germline V gene. The ends were cut back, 1 base at V and 7 bases at J, with 8 bases in the middle. CDR3 DNA: TGTGCTAGTGGTTTGGCAGCGGGCCAGCCCCAGCATTTT. Translating gives CASGLAAGQPQHF.

The genes are TRBV5-5 and TRBJ2-1; no firm D call. The CDR3 has 15 amino acids. Germline V CDR1 and CDR2: SGHKS, YYEKEE (reference sequence). V lost 0 bases and J lost 0, with 7 bases in between. The CDR3 loop reads CASSLGPSSYNEQFF. CDR3 nucleotides: TGTGCCAGCAGCTTGGGACCGAGCTCCTACAATGAGCAGTTCTTC.

The rearrangement links TRBV7-9 to TRBJ2-7, with TRBD2 matching 8 bases. Germline V gene lookup returns CDR1 SEHNR and CDR2 FQNEAQ (reference sequence). The CDR3 consists of 16 residues. V was clipped by 1 base and J by 5 bases; unmatched bases: 10. The CDR3: CASSLGGTSRTHEQYF. CDR3 nucleotide sequence: TGTGCCAGCAGCTTAGGGGGGACTAGTAGGACCCACGAGCAGTACTTC.

This clone was seen a single time. J is TRBJ2-7 and V is TRBV15; tentative D call: TRBD2 (5 bases). The CDR3 runs 14 residues. Trimming cost V 0 bases and J 5 bases, with 11 bases left between them. Germline V gives CDR1 LNHNV, CDR2 YYDKDF (reference sequence). CDR3 in amino acids: CATSRDIGNNEQYF. CDR3 DNA: TGTGCCACCAGCAGAGACATCGGGAACAACGAGCAGTACTTC.

This chain joins TRBV20-1 and TRBJ2-1; 8 nucleotides line up with TRBD2. Trimming at V came to 3 bases and at J to 0 bases, leaving 4 bases not matched to a gene. The CDR3 is made up of 15 amino acids. CDR1 is DFQATT, CDR2 SNEGSKA, per germline (reference sequence). CDR3 residues: CSASSLAGSYNEQFF. CDR3 sequence (DNA): TGCAGTGCTAGTAGTCTAGCGGGCTCCTACAATGAGCAGTTCTTC.

This clone was picked up a small number of times. J is TRBJ1-5 and V is TRBV2; 7 bases are a match to TRBD1. Germline V gene sequence: CDR1 SNHLY, CDR2 FYNNEI. CDR3 size: 14 residues. V trimming: 3 bases; J trimming: 5 bases; junction bases outside the gene matches: 4. For the CDR3, the DNA is TGTGCCAGCAGTGATGACAGGGCCCATCAGCCCCAGCATTTT. This codes for CASSDDRAHQPQHF.

The gene calls are TRBV7-2 and TRBJ1-2, with D unresolved. Germline-derived CDR1 and CDR2 are SGHTA and FQGNSA. V was trimmed by 0 bases and J by 0 bases, leaving 11 bases between them. This CDR3 spans 16 amino acids. The CDR3 DNA is TGTGCCAGCAGCTTAGCGCATCTGCCGTCTAACTATGGCTACACCTTC. Translating it yields CASSLAHLPSNYGYTF.

The chain uses TRBV19 and TRBJ2-7; a possible D gene is TRBD1 (6 bases). V was shortened by 6 bases and J by 1 base, with 10 bases between the two germline ends. The CDR3 runs 13 residues. Looked up from germline, CDR1 is LNHDA and CDR2 is SQIVND (reference sequence). The CDR3 spells CASRRGSSYEQYF. The CDR3 nucleotides are TGTGCCAGTAGAAGGGGGTCTTCCTACGAGCAGTACTTC. Complete variable domain (other parts from reference TRBV19 and TRBJ2-7): DGGITQSPKYLFRKEGQNVTLSCEQNLNHDAMYWYRQDPGQGLRLIYYSQIVNDFQKGDIAEGYSVSREKKESFPLTVTSAQKNPTAFYLCASRRGSSYEQYFGPGTRLTVT.

The CDR3 here is CATSDVGRGGENIQYF. Here the CDR3 DNA reads TGTGCCACCAGTGATGTAGGAAGGGGGGGGGAAAACATTCAGTACTTC. V gene TRBV24-1 combines with J gene TRBJ2-4; the D gene is possibly TRBD2 (7 bases). V lost 3 bases, J lost 5 bases, and 16 bases lay in between. Germline V gene sequence: CDR1 KGHDR, CDR2 SFDVKD. This CDR3 is built from 16 residues.

The chain joins TRBV5-6 to TRBJ2-7; no reliable D call. Trimming pared 2 bases from V and 2 bases from J, leaving 11 bases between. CDR1 SGHDT and CDR2 YYEEEE come from the germline V gene. CDR3 length: 14 residues. This CDR3 reads CASSLALIPYEQYF. In nucleotides, the CDR3 is TGTGCCAGCAGCTTAGCACTTATCCCCTACGAGCAGTACTTC.

The chain joins TRBV28 to TRBJ1-3, with D perhaps TRBD1 (6 bases). This CDR3 region has 15 residues. CDR1 is MDHEN, CDR2 SYDVKM, per germline. V shed 6 bases and J shed 7 bases, with 19 bases lying between them. CDR3 DNA: TGTGCCAGCAGCGAGCCGGGGACATCATGGAACACCATATATTTT. Amino acids: CASSEPGTSWNTIYF.

This chain connects TRBV19 to TRBJ1-1, with D possibly TRBD1 on 5 matching bases. V gave up 3 bases and J gave up 4 bases, with 15 bases separating them. CDR3 size: 15 residues. Germline V gene sequence: CDR1 LNHDA, CDR2 SQIVND (reference sequence). The CDR3 DNA sequence: TGTGCCAGTAGTATGATGGGGGGTCGGGGCACTGAAGCTTTCTTT. Translation gives CASSMMGGRGTEAFF.

The V and J genes are TRBV6-4 and TRBJ1-1; D might be TRBD1 (6 bases). From germline, CDR1 is MRHNA and CDR2 SNTAGT. Between the trimmed V and J ends, which lost 4 bases and 6 bases, there was a span of 12 bases. The CDR3 spans 13 residues. The CDR3 sequence is CASSVVQGAEAFF. CDR3 coding DNA: TGTGCCAGCAGTGTCGTACAGGGTGCTGAAGCTTTCTTT.

This chain links TRBV2 with TRBJ1-6; 11 positions match TRBD1. Trimming at V came to 8 bases and at J to 8 bases, leaving 11 bases not matched to a gene. CDR3 length: 16 residues. The V gene's germline CDR1 is SNHLY and CDR2 FYNNEI. CDR3 residues: CASGGTGGTIDSPLHF. The CDR3 nucleotides are TGTGCCAGCGGAGGGACAGGGGGGACCATAGATTCACCCCTCCACTTT.

The J gene is TRBJ1-6, the V gene TRBV2, with D possibly being TRBD1 (6 bases). V lost 7 bases, J lost 6 bases, and 16 bases lay in between. The CDR3 runs to 15 residues. The germline V gene encodes CDR1 SNHLY and CDR2 FYNNEI. CDR3 bases: TGTGCCAGCATCCAAGGGGGGGTGGGTAATTCACCCCTCCACTTT. As protein: CASIQGGVGNSPLHF.

The V gene is TRBV29-1, the J gene TRBJ1-2; D is uncertain. CDR1 and CDR2 from the germline V gene are SQVTM and ANQGSEA. This CDR3 has 15 amino acids. V was pared by 1 base and J by 3 bases, with 15 bases between. The CDR3 sequence: CSVEVWTSSHYGYTF. As DNA, the CDR3 is TGCAGCGTTGAAGTCTGGACGTCGTCTCACTATGGCTACACCTTC.

CDR3 DNA sequence: TGTGCCAGCAGTACCAGCTCGGAGGGGTCCTACGAGCAGTACTTC. It specifies CASSTSSEGSYEQYF. The rearrangement joins TRBV28 to TRBJ2-7, with a possible D match to TRBD2 (6 bases). V was pared by 5 bases and J by 1 base, with 15 bases between. This CDR3 contains 15 residues. The germline V gene has CDR1 MDHEN and CDR2 SYDVKM.